This record covers a single T cell receptor beta chain. Its antigen has not been determined. Per-nucleotide qualities are absent, and no much larger clonotype sits a single base away. The data are from a study of OX40 agonist ivuxolimab in advanced cancers. Turning to the overall study: Ivuxolimab was an agonistic, fully human IgG2 monoclonal antibody directed against OX40 (CD134), a costimulatory receptor. Intravenous ivuxolimab was administered to patients every 2 weeks at six dose levels: 0.01, 0.1, 0.3, 1.5, 3 and 10 mg/kg. Of the roughly 51 patients in dose escalation, about 20 had hepatocellular carcinoma, some 15 had melanoma, 9 had renal cell carcinoma and 9 had head and neck cancer. The dose-escalation cohort was over 70% male with a mean age of approximately 60 years, ranging from roughly 23 to 80. Prior anti-PD-1, anti-PD-L1 or anti-CTLA-4 therapy was permitted, and checkpoint inhibitors had been received by roughly two fifths of dose-escalation patients. Three dose-escalation patients achieved partial responses, one with hepatocellular carcinoma and two with cutaneous melanoma. Peripheral TCRbeta sequencing aimed to test whether ivuxolimab altered TCR sequence diversity and caused clonal T-cell expansion. The paper reports the monotherapy dose-escalation portion (N of about 51 patients) of the phase I ivuxolimab trial.

CDR1 and CDR2 were assigned from the germline V gene as SQVTM and ANQGSEA. The CDR3 starts with the cysteine, ends with the phenylalanine, and has 14 residues. Kept here is only the CDR3 DNA, which spans 42 bases and is read in frame from base 1. V is reduced by 1 base and J by 0 bases, leaving a spacing of 9 bases between them. Points the paper makes about the study in general: In the 0.1-3.0 mg/kg groups, partial responders were among the patients with the lowest normalized peripheral clonal expansion, particularly in CD8+ T cells. At doses of 0.1 to 3.0 mg/kg, clonal expansion of both CD4+ and CD8+ T cells in blood was seen between baseline and week 6. Which antigens the clonally expanded peripheral T cells were specific for was not determined. On average, CD8+ T cells showed more expanded clones than CD4+ T cells after ivuxolimab. Low levels of normalized T-cell clonal expansion were also seen in some patients who did not respond.

The trial excluded patients who had a history of autoimmune disease or were on systemic immunosuppression. Peripheral blood for TCR sequencing was collected from all dose cohorts at baseline, on cycle 4 day 1, and on cycle 7 day 1. The samples were drawn from a first-in-human, open-label, multicenter phase I dose-escalation trial of ivuxolimab. Adults with locally advanced or metastatic melanoma, renal cell carcinoma, hepatocellular carcinoma or head and neck squamous cell carcinoma were enrolled in the trial. CD4+ and CD8+ T cells were sorted separately from peripheral blood before TCR sequencing. Genomic DNA was extracted from sorted cells for sequencing of the TCRbeta CDR3 region. TCRbeta CDR3 regions were sequenced using the immunoSEQ Assay. Here the immuneACCESS table is served through TCRdb, limited to in-frame sequences with V and J called. Missing clones are a known gap in these copies; in checked studies unresolved V genes cover under half, and the rest lacks a known reason. The sample has fewer than 65,000 clones on record, about 94% of them singletons. The ten largest clones take up around 20% of the sample.

Sequences were derived from CD4+ or CD8+ T cells sorted from blood, sampled in a trial of the OX40 agonist ivuxolimab. The chain is assembled from TRBV29-1 and TRBJ1-1; TRBD1 is a possible D gene, resting on 5 matching bases. This receptor was obtained from an adult with an advanced solid tumor such as melanoma, head and neck, liver or kidney cancer. The CDR3 is CSVEAQGLNTEAFF. The DNA is TGCAGCGTTGAAGCCCAGGGTTTGAACACTGAAGCTTTCTTT.